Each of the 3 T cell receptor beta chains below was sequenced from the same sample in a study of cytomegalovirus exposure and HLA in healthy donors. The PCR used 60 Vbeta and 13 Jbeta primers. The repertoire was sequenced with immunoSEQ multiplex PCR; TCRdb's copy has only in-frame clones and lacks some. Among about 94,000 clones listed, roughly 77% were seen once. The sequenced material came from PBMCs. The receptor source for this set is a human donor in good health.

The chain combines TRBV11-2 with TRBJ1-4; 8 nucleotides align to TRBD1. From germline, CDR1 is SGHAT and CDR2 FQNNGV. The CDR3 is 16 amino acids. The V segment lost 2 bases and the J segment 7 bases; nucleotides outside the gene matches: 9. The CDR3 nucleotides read TGTGCCAGCAGCTTACCACCGACAGGGGTCGGTGAAAAACTGTTTTTT. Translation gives CASSLPPTGVGEKLFF.

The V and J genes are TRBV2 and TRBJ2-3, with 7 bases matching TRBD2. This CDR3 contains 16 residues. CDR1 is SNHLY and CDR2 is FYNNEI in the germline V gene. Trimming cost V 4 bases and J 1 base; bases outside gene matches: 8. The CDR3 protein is CASSAPGLAGTDTQYF. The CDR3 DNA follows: TGTGCCAGCAGTGCCCCGGGGCTAGCGGGCACAGATACGCAGTATTTT.

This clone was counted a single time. CDR3 nucleotides: TGTGCCAGCAGCTGGAGCGGGAGGGGGGAGCAGTACTTC. Translated: CASSWSGRGEQYF. V gene TRBV7-6 combines with J gene TRBJ2-7, with 10 bases that match TRBD2. The CDR3 runs to 13 residues. Germline V gene sequence: CDR1 SGHVS, CDR2 FNYEAQ. V shed 4 bases, J shed 7 bases, and the junction held 4 bases outside the gene matches. The whole variable domain, filled in from reference TRBV7-6 and TRBJ2-7, reads GAGVSQSPRYKVTKRGQDVALRCDPISGHVSLYWYRQALGQGPEFLTYFNYEAQQDKSGLPNDRFSAERPEGSISTLTIQRTEQRDSAMYRCASSWSGRGEQYFGPGTRLTVT.